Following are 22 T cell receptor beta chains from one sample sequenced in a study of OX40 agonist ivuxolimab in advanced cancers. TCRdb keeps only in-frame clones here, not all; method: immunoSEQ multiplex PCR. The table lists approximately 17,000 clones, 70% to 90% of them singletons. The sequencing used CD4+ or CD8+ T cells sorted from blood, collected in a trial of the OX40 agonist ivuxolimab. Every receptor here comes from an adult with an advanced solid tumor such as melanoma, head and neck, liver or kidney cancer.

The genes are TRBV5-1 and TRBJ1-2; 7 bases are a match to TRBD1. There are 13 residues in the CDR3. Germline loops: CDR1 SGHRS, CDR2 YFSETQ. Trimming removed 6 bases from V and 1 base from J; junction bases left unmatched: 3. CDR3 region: CASKAGGNYGYTF. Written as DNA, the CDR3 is TGCGCCAGCAAAGCAGGGGGTAACTATGGCTACACCTTC.

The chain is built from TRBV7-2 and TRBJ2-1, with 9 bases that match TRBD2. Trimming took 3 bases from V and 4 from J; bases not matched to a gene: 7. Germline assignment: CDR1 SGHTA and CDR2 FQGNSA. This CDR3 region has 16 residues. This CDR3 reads CASSFGLAGLYNEQFF. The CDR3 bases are TGTGCCAGCAGCTTCGGGCTAGCGGGACTATACAATGAGCAGTTCTTC.

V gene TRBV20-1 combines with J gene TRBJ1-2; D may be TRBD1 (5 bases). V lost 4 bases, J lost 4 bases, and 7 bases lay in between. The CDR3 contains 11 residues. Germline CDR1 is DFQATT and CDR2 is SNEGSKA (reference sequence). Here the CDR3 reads CSAIDSYGYTF. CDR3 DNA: TGCAGTGCTATCGACAGCTATGGCTACACCTTC.

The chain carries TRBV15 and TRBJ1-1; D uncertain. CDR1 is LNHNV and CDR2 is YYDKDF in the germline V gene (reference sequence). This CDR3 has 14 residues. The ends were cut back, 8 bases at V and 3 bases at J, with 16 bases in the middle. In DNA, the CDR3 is TGTGCCACCCGACCTACTCCTTATGACACTGAAGCTTTCTTT. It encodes CATRPTPYDTEAFF.

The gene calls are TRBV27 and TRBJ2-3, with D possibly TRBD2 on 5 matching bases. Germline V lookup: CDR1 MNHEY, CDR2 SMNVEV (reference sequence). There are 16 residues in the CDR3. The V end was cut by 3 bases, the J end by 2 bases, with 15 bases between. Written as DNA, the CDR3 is TGTGCCAGCAGTTTCAGCCGGGGAGTTTTCACAGATACGCAGTATTTT. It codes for CASSFSRGVFTDTQYF.

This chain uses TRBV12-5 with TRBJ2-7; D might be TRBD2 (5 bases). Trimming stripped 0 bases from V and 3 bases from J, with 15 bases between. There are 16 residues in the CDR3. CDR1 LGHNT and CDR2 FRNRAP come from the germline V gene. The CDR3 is CASGLVLSRRGYEQYF. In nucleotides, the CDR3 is TGTGCTAGTGGTTTGGTACTTTCTCGACGGGGCTACGAGCAGTACTTC.

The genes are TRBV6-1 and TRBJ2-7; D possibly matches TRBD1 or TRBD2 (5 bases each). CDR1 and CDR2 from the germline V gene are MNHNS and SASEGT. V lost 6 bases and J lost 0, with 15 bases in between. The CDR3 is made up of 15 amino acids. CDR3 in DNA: TGTGCCAGCAGGGGGGTGGATACGTTCTCCTACGAGCAGTACTTC. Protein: CASRGVDTFSYEQYF.

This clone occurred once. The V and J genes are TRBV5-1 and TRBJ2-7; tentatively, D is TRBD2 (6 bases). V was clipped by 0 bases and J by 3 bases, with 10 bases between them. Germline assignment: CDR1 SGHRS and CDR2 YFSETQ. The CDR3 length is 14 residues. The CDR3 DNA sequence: TGCGCCAGCAGCTTGGTACTAGCAAGCTACGAGCAGTACTTC. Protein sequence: CASSLVLASYEQYF.

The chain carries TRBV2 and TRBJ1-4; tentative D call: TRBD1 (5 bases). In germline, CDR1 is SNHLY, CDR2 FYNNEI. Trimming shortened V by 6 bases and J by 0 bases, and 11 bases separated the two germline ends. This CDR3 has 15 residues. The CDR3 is CASSPGAPTNEKLFF. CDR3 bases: TGTGCCAGCAGCCCCGGGGCCCCAACTAATGAAAAACTGTTTTTT.

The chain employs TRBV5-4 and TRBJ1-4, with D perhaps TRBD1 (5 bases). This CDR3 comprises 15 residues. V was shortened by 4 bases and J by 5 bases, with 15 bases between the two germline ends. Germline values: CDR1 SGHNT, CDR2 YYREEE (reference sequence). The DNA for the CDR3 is TGTGCCAGCAGCGGAGGACATTGGGGAAATGAAAAACTGTTTTTT. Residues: CASSGGHWGNEKLFF.

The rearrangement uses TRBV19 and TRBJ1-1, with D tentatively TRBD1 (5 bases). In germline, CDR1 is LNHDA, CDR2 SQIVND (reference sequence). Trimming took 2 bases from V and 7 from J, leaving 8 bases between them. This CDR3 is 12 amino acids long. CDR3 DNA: TGTGCCAGTAGTATAAGGGACGGTGAAGCTTTCTTT. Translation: CASSIRDGEAFF.

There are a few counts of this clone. The CDR3 spells CASSHGTGDYGYTF. The CDR3 coding sequence is TGTGCCAGCAGCCACGGGACAGGGGACTATGGCTACACCTTC. The chain couples TRBV7-9 to TRBJ1-2; 10 nucleotides match TRBD1. This CDR3 has 14 amino acids. The ends lost 5 bases at V and 3 bases at J; junction bases unmatched: 3. Germline values: CDR1 SEHNR, CDR2 FQNEAQ (reference sequence).

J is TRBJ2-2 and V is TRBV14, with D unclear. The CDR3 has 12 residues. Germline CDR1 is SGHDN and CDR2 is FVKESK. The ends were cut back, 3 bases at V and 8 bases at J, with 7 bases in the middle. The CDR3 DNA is TGTGCCAGCAGCCAGGTTGCGGGGGAGCTGTTTTTT. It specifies CASSQVAGELFF. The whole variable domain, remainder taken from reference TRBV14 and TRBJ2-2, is EAGVTQFPSHSVIEKGQTVTLRCDPISGHDNLYWYRRVMGKEIKFLLHFVKESKQDESGMPNNRFLAERTGGTYSTLKVQPAELEDSGVYFCASSQVAGELFFGEGSRLTVL.

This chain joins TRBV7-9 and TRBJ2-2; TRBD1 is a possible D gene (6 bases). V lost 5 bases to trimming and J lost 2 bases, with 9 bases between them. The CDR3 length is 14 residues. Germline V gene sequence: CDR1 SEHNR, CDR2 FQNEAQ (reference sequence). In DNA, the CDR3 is TGTGCCAGCAGCCGGACAGTTAACACCGGGGAGCTGTTTTTT. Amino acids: CASSRTVNTGELFF.

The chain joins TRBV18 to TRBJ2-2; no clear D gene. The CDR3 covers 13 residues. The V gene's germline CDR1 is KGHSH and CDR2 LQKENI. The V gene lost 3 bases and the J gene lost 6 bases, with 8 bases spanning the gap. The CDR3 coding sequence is TGTGCCAGCTCACCGGCCGTCCCCGGGGAGCTGTTTTTT. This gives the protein CASSPAVPGELFF.

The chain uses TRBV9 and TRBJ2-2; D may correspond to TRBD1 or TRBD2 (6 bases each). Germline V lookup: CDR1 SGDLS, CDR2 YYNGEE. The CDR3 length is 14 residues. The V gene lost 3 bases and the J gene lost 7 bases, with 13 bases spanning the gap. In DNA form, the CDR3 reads TGTGCCAGCAGCGCGGACAGAGCGGGCGGGGAGCTGTTTTTT. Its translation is CASSADRAGGELFF.

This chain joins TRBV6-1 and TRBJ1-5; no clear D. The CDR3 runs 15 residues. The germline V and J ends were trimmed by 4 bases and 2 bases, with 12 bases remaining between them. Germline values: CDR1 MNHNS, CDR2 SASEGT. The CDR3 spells CASSVLPTRNQPQHF. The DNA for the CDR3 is TGTGCCAGCAGTGTTCTCCCGACTCGCAATCAGCCCCAGCATTTT.

CDR3 bases: TGTGCCAGCAGCTTGACTAGCGGGGGGCAAAAATCCACAGATACGCAGTATTTT. Residues: CASSLTSGGQKSTDTQYF. V is TRBV5-5 and J is TRBJ2-3, with 12 bases lining up with TRBD2. The trim removed 1 base at V and 2 bases at J, leaving 8 bases unmatched. Germline V gene data show CDR1 as SGHKS and CDR2 as YYEKEE (reference sequence). This CDR3 comprises 18 residues.

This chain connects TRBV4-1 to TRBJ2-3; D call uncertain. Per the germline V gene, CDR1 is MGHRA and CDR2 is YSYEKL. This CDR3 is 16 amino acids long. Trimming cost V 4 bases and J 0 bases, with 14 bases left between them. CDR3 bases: TGCGCCAGCAGCCGCCTGCTGGTACAGAGCACAGATACGCAGTATTTT. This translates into CASSRLLVQSTDTQYF.

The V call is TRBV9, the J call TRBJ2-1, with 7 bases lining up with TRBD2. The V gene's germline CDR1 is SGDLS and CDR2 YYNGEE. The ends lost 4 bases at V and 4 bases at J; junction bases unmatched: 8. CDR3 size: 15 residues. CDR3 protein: CASSLRLATYNEQFF. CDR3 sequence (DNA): TGTGCCAGCAGCCTCCGACTAGCCACGTACAATGAGCAGTTCTTC.

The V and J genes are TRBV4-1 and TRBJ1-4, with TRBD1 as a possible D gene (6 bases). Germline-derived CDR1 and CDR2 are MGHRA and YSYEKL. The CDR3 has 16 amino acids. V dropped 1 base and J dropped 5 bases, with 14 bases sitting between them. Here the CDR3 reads CASSQALQGRNEKLFF. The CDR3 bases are TGCGCCAGCAGCCAAGCTCTTCAGGGGCGGAATGAAAAACTGTTTTTT.

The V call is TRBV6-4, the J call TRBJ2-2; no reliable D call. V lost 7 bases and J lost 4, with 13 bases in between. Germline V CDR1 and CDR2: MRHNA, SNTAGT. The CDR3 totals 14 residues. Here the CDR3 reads CASKPTSGTGELFF. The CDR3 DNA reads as TGTGCCAGCAAACCGACGTCGGGCACCGGGGAGCTGTTTTTT.